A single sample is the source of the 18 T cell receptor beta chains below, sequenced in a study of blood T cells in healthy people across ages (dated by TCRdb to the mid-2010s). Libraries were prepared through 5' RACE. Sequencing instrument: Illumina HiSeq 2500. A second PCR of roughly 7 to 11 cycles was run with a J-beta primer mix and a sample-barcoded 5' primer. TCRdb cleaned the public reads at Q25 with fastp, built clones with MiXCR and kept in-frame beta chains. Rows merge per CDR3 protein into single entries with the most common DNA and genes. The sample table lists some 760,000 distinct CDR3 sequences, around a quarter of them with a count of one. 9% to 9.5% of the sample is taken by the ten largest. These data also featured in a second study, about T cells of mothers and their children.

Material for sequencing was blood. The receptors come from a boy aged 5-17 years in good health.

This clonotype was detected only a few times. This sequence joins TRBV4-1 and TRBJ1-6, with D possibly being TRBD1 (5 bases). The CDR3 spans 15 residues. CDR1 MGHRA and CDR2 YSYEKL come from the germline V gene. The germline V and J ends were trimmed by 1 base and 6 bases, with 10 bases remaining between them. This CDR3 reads CASSQVVGANSPLHF. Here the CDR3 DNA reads TGCGCCAGCAGCCAAGTTGTCGGGGCTAATTCACCCCTCCACTTT.

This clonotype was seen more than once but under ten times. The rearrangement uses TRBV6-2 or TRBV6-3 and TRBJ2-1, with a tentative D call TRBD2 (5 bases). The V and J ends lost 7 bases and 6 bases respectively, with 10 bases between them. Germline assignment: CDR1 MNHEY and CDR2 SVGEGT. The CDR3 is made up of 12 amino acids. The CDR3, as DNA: TGTGCCAGCAACCATCGGGGCAATGAGCAGTTCTTC. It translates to CASNHRGNEQFF.

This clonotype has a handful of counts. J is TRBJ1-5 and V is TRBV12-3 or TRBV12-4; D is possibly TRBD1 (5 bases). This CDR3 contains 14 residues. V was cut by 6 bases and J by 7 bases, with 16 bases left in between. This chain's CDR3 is CASSPRRVGQPQHF. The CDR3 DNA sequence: TGTGCCAGCAGCCCACGCAGGGTAGGGCAGCCCCAGCATTTT.

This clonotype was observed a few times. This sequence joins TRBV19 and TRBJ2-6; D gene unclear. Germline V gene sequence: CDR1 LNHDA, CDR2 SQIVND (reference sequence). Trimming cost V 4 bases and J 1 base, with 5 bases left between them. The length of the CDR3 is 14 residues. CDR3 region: CASSRPSGANVLTF. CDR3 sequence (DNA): TGTGCCAGTAGTAGGCCGTCTGGGGCCAACGTCCTGACTTTC.

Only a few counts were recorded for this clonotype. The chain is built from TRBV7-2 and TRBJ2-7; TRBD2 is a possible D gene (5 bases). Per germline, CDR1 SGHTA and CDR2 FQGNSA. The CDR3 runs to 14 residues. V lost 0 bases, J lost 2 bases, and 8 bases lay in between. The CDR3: CASSLASGTYEQYF. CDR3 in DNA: TGTGCCAGCAGCTTAGCTTCCGGGACCTACGAGCAGTACTTC.

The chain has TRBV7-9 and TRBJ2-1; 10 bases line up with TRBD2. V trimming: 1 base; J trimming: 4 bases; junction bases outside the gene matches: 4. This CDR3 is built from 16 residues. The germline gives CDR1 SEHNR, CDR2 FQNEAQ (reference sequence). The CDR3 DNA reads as TGTGCCAGCAGCTTAGGGGGACTAGCGTTATACAATGAGCAGTTCTTC. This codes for CASSLGGLALYNEQFF.

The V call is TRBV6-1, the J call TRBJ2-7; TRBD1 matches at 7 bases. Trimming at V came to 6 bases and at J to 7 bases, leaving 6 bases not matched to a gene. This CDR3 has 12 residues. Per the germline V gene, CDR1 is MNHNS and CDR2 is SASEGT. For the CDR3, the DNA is TGTGCCAGCAGACCGACAGGGAGTGAGCAGTACTTC. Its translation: CASRPTGSEQYF.

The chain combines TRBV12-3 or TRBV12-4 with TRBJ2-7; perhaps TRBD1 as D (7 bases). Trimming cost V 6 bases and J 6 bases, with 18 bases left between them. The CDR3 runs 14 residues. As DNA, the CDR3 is TGTGCCAGCAGCCCAACGACAGGGAGGAGCGAGCAGTACTTC. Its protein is CASSPTTGRSEQYF.

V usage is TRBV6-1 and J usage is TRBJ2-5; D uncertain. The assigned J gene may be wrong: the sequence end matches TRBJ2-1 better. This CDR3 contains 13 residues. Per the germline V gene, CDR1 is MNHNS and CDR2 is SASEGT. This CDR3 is CASKGAVYNEQFF. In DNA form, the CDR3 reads TGTGCCAGCAAGGGCGCTGTTTACAATGAGCAGTTCTTC.

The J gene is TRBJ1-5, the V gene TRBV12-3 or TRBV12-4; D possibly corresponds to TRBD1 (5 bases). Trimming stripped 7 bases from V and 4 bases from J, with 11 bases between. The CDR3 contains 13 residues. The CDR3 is CASTSGGNQPQHF. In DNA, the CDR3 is TGTGCCAGCACCTCCGGGGGAAATCAGCCCCAGCATTTT.

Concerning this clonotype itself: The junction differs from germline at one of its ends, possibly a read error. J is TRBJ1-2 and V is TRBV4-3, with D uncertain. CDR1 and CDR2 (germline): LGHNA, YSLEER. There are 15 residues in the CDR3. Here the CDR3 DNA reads TGCGCCAGCAGCCAAGACCTGGCCGATAACTTTGGCTACACCTTC. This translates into CASSQDLADNFGYTF.

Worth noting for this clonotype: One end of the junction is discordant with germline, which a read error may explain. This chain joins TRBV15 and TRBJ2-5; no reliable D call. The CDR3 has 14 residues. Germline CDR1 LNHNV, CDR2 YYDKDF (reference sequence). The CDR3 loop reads CATSRVPSVETQCF. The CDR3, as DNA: TGTGCCACCAGCAGAGTACCTTCAGTCGAGACCCAGTGCTTC.

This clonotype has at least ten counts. DNA for the CDR3: TGTGCCAGCAGCTTGGGACAGGGGATCTACGAGCAGTACTTC. Translated: CASSLGQGIYEQYF. The chain joins TRBV7-9 to TRBJ2-7; TRBD1 matches at 10 bases. CDR3 length: 14 residues. In germline, CDR1 is SEHNR, CDR2 FQNEAQ (reference sequence). V lost 3 bases to trimming and J lost 3 bases; unmatched junction nucleotides: 2. Full variable domain (remainder filled in from reference TRBV7-9 and TRBJ2-7): DTGVSQNPRHKITKRGQNVTFRCDPISEHNRLYWYRQTLGQGPEFLTYFQNEAQLEKSRLLSDRFSAERPKGSFSTLEIQRTEQGDSAMYLCASSLGQGIYEQYFGPGTRLTVT.

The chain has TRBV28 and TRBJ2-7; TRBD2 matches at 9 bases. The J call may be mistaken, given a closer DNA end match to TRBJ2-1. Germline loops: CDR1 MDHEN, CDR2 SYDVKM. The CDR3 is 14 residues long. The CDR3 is CASRLAGLYNEQFF. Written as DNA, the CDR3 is TGTGCCAGCAGACTAGCGGGCCTCTACAATGAGCAGTTCTTC.

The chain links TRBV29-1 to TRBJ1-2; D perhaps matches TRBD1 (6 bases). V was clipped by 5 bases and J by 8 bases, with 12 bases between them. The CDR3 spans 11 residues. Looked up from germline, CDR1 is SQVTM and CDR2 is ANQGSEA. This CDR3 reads CSVLQGPGYTF. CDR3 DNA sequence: TGCAGCGTTTTACAGGGTCCGGGCTACACCTTC.

In DNA form, the CDR3 reads TGTGCCAGTAAAGATTCCCCCGAGAACACTGAAGCTTTCTTT. This codes for CASKDSPENTEAFF. The gene calls are TRBV19 and TRBJ1-1; D is unclear. The CDR3 sequence is 14 residues long. CDR1 is LNHDA, CDR2 SQIVND, per germline (reference sequence). V lost 7 bases to trimming and J lost 1 base, with 13 bases between them.

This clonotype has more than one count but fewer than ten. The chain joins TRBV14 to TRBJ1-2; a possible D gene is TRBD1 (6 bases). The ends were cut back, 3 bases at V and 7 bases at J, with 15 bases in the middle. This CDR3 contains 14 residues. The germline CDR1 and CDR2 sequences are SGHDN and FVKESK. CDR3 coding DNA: TGTGCCAGCAGCCAGGTGGAGCAGGGGTTTGGCTACACCTTC. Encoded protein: CASSQVEQGFGYTF.

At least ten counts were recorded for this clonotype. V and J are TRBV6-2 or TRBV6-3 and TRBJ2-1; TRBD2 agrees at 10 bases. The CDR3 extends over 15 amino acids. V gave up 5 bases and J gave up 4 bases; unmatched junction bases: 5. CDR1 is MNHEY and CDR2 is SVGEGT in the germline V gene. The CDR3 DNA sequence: TGTGCCAGCAGTCGGACTAGCGGAGCGTACAATGAGCAGTTCTTC. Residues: CASSRTSGAYNEQFF.